This entry lists 27 T cell receptor beta chains sequenced from one sample in a study of control samples from healthy donors and cancer patients. Only in-frame clones appear in the TCRdb table, and some are missing; sequencing was by immunoSEQ multiplex PCR. The sample yields 150,000 to 200,000 clones, approximately 92% seen once. Sequenced input: blood. The receptors shown here come from a man aged 25 to 40 in good health.

The chain has TRBV27 and TRBJ2-1; TRBD1 aligns across 9 bases. V gave up 2 bases and J gave up 8 bases; unmatched junction bases: 4. Germline V gene sequence: CDR1 MNHEY, CDR2 SMNVEV (reference sequence). The CDR3 loop spans 14 amino acids. The CDR3 coding sequence is TGTGCCAGCAGTTTAACAGGGGGCAGGGATGAGCAGTTCTTC. It encodes CASSLTGGRDEQFF.

The J gene is TRBJ2-7, the V gene TRBV4-1, with 11 bases matching TRBD2. Per the germline V gene, CDR1 is MGHRA and CDR2 is YSYEKL. Germline trimming cut 4 bases from V and 4 bases from J; bases unmatched to any gene: 6. The CDR3 covers 15 residues. The CDR3 DNA is TGCGCCAGCAGCCGGTTAGCGGGGGGGCCTTACGAGCAGTACTTC. Protein: CASSRLAGGPYEQYF.

The J gene is TRBJ2-7, the V gene TRBV4-2; D is unresolved. This CDR3 spans 15 amino acids. Trimming removed 4 bases from V and 4 bases from J, with 17 bases in between. Germline values: CDR1 LGHNA, CDR2 YNFKEQ. The CDR3, as DNA: TGTGCCAGCAGCCCCGATCTGGCCCTTCCATACGAGCAGTACTTC. It codes for CASSPDLALPYEQYF.

This clone was seen a handful of times. The chain carries TRBV28 and TRBJ2-7; D call uncertain. The CDR3 runs 12 residues. V lost 6 bases and J lost 6, with 12 bases in between. Germline CDR1 reads MDHEN; CDR2 reads SYDVKM. CDR3 coding DNA: TGTGCCAGCAGCACGGACGCAGGCGAGCAGTACTTC. Residues: CASSTDAGEQYF.

V is TRBV6-5 and J is TRBJ1-2; D might be TRBD1 (5 bases). The CDR3 covers 16 residues. Germline CDR1 reads MNHEY; CDR2 reads SVGAGI. The V end was cut by 0 bases, the J end by 6 bases, with 17 bases between. DNA of the CDR3: TGTGCCAGCAGTTACTCGACGCGAGGGGCGGTCGATGGCTACACCTTC. Its protein is CASSYSTRGAVDGYTF.

V gene TRBV7-6 combines with J gene TRBJ2-7; TRBD1 aligns across 7 bases. Germline V CDR1 and CDR2: SGHVS, FNYEAQ. Trimming cost V 5 bases and J 4 bases; bases outside gene matches: 5. The CDR3 covers 13 residues. CDR3: CASSVLTGYEQYF. The DNA for the CDR3 is TGTGCCAGCAGCGTACTGACAGGGTACGAGCAGTACTTC.

The CDR3 DNA reads TGCAGCGTTGAAATTGCGGACAGGGCAAACTATGGCTACACCTTC. Residues: CSVEIADRANYGYTF. The chain joins TRBV29-1 to TRBJ1-2; 8 nucleotides match TRBD1. This CDR3 comprises 15 residues. After removal of 2 bases from V and 2 bases from J, the junction contained 7 bases not matched to a gene. Germline-derived CDR1 and CDR2 are SQVTM and ANQGSEA.

The chain combines TRBV7-2 with TRBJ2-7, with D perhaps TRBD2 (6 bases). The CDR3 has 16 amino acids. V was trimmed by 2 bases and J by 5 bases, leaving 19 bases between them. The germline CDR1 and CDR2 sequences are SGHTA and FQGNSA. In DNA form, the CDR3 reads TGTGCCAGCAGCTTATCGGTGGCGGTTGGGGAGGACGAGCAGTACTTC. Protein product: CASSLSVAVGEDEQYF.

This rearrangement joins TRBV29-1 to TRBJ1-2; D gene uncertain. This CDR3 comprises 11 residues. Germline loops: CDR1 SQVTM, CDR2 ANQGSEA. The V and J ends lost 0 bases and 5 bases respectively, with 4 bases between them. CDR3 amino acids: CSVEDIYGYTF. The CDR3 bases are TGCAGCGTTGAAGACATATATGGCTACACCTTC.

CDR3 in amino acids: CASSYSGQGSAEAFF. CDR3 nucleotides: TGTGCCAGCAGTTACTCGGGACAGGGGTCCGCTGAAGCTTTCTTT. V gene TRBV6-5 combines with J gene TRBJ1-1; the match to TRBD1 covers 10 bases. The CDR3 has 15 amino acids. Germline V CDR1 and CDR2: MNHEY, SVGAGI. V lost 0 bases, J lost 6 bases, and 4 bases stayed unmatched.

The rearrangement joins TRBV6-2 or TRBV6-3 to TRBJ2-7, with 12 bases that match TRBD2. The V gene's germline CDR1 is MNHEY and CDR2 SVGEGT. With V trimmed by 5 bases and J by 6 bases, 5 bases remained unmatched. This CDR3 is built from 14 residues. CDR3 in DNA: TGTGCCAGCAGTCGACTAGCGGGGGCCGTCGAGCAGTACTTC. This gives the protein CASSRLAGAVEQYF.

Here the CDR3 DNA reads TGTGCCATCAGTGAGTCGAGGGCCGAGAAACTGTTTTTT. The encoded protein is CAISESRAEKLFF. This rearrangement joins TRBV10-3 to TRBJ1-4, with unresolved D. The germline V gene has CDR1 ENHRY and CDR2 SYGVKD. The CDR3 loop spans 13 amino acids. Trimming stripped 0 bases from V and 11 bases from J, with 10 bases between.

The chain has TRBV28 and TRBJ2-2; D remains unclear. Germline V gene sequence: CDR1 MDHEN, CDR2 SYDVKM. This CDR3 spans 12 amino acids. The V end lost 9 bases, the J end lost 4 bases, and 9 bases lay between the germline ends. This chain's CDR3 is CASQRVTGELFF. The CDR3 DNA reads as TGTGCCAGTCAACGGGTCACCGGGGAGCTGTTTTTT. The whole variable domain, remainder taken from reference TRBV28 and TRBJ2-2, is DVKVTQSSRYLVKRTGEKVFLECVQDMDHENMFWYRQDPGLGLRLIYFSYDVKMKEKGDIPEGYSVSREKKERFSLILESASTNQTSMYLCASQRVTGELFFGEGSRLTVL.

This chain joins TRBV4-1 and TRBJ2-5; D is unclear. V was trimmed by 1 base and J by 7 bases, leaving 7 bases between them. CDR1 and CDR2 (germline): MGHRA, YSYEKL. The CDR3 has 12 residues. CDR3 amino acids: CASSQVVGTQYF. CDR3 coding DNA: TGCGCCAGCAGCCAAGTAGTGGGGACCCAGTACTTC.

The gene calls are TRBV6-5 and TRBJ1-5; D is perhaps TRBD1 (5 bases). CDR1 MNHEY and CDR2 SVGAGI come from the germline V gene. The CDR3 sequence is 13 residues long. V was clipped by 7 bases and J by 7 bases, with 14 bases between them. DNA for the CDR3: TGTGCCAGCAAGGAGGTCCCAGGGCAGCCCCAGCATTTT. This codes for CASKEVPGQPQHF.

The chain couples TRBV11-2 to TRBJ1-1, with no clear D. Germline CDR1 reads SGHAT; CDR2 reads FQNNGV. The CDR3 sequence is 14 residues long. V was cut by 7 bases and J by 5 bases, with 17 bases left in between. The CDR3 region is CASTPIVAGTEAFF. CDR3 coding DNA: TGTGCCAGCACCCCTATTGTGGCGGGGACTGAAGCTTTCTTT.

The chain recombines TRBV27 with TRBJ1-1; D remains ambiguous. The CDR3 sequence is 14 residues long. CDR1 is MNHEY, CDR2 SMNVEV, per germline (reference sequence). With 3 bases removed from V and 0 bases from J, the gap between germline ends came to 8 bases. CDR3 amino acids: CASSFGSLNTEAFF. CDR3 in DNA: TGTGCCAGCAGTTTTGGGTCTCTGAACACTGAAGCTTTCTTT.

A single count supports this clone. This chain connects TRBV6-2 or TRBV6-3 to TRBJ1-5, with 8 positions matching TRBD1. The CDR3 is 16 residues long. Germline V gene sequence: CDR1 MNHEY, CDR2 SVGEGT. V lost 6 bases, J lost 7 bases, and 14 bases stayed unmatched. In DNA, the CDR3 is TGTGCCAGCAGCCGCTTATTGACAGGGGAGGGACAGCCCCAGCATTTT. The encoded protein is CASSRLLTGEGQPQHF.

The chain links TRBV28 to TRBJ1-1, with a tentative D call TRBD1 (5 bases). The CDR3 is made up of 13 amino acids. V was trimmed by 6 bases and J by 4 bases, leaving 12 bases between them. Germline values: CDR1 MDHEN, CDR2 SYDVKM. CDR3 residues: CASRGVQFTEAFF. CDR3 nucleotide sequence: TGTGCCAGCAGGGGGGTACAGTTCACTGAAGCTTTCTTT.

The chain joins TRBV27 to TRBJ1-5, with TRBD1 identical over 7 bases. The CDR3 runs 14 residues. V was clipped by 10 bases and J by 3 bases; unmatched bases: 9. Germline-derived CDR1 and CDR2 are MNHEY and SMNVEV (reference sequence). The CDR3 sequence is CATLDRHVNQPQHF. The CDR3 region has the DNA TGTGCCACGCTGGACAGGCACGTCAATCAGCCCCAGCATTTT.

The chain is built from TRBV30 and TRBJ1-5, with D maybe TRBD1 (6 bases). CDR1 is GTSNPN, CDR2 SVGIG, per germline (reference sequence). Trimming pared 2 bases from V and 4 bases from J, leaving 9 bases between. The CDR3 runs 13 residues. CDR3: CAWSRQGNQPQHF. CDR3 coding DNA: TGTGCCTGGAGTCGGCAGGGGAATCAGCCCCAGCATTTT.

V is TRBV3-1 (or the pseudogene TRBV3-2) and J is TRBJ1-5, with 7 nucleotides matching TRBD1. This CDR3 spans 14 amino acids. The junction had 4 bases not matched to a gene; V was cut back by 1 base and J by 7 bases. Germline V gene sequence: CDR1 LGHDT, CDR2 YNNKEL (reference sequence). CDR3 sequence (DNA): TGTGCCAGCAGCCAAGGACAGGGCCGGCAGCCCCAGCATTTT. It translates to CASSQGQGRQPQHF.

The chain uses TRBV30 and TRBJ1-2, with 7 nucleotides matching TRBD1. Germline values: CDR1 GTSNPN, CDR2 SVGIG (reference sequence). This CDR3 comprises 15 residues. Germline trimming cut 4 bases from V and 5 bases from J; bases unmatched to any gene: 13. The CDR3 coding sequence is TGTGCCTGGACCCCCTCGTGGGGACAGAGTTATGGCTACACCTTC. Amino acids: CAWTPSWGQSYGYTF.

The V call is TRBV5-1, the J call TRBJ2-7; 8 bases align to TRBD1. CDR1 is SGHRS and CDR2 is YFSETQ in the germline V gene. The CDR3 loop spans 15 amino acids. V trimming: 0 bases; J trimming: 2 bases; junction bases outside the gene matches: 4. This CDR3 reads CASSLGGTGTYEQYF. For the CDR3, the DNA is TGCGCCAGCAGCTTGGGGGGGACAGGCACCTACGAGCAGTACTTC.

The sample holds one count of this clone. V usage is TRBV29-1 and J usage is TRBJ1-2; D gene uncertain. The V gene lost 6 bases and the J gene lost 0 bases, with 11 bases spanning the gap. The CDR3 covers 13 residues. Germline loops: CDR1 SQVTM, CDR2 ANQGSEA. CDR3 bases: TGCAGCGTCGGACGGGAGGCTAACTATGGCTACACCTTC. Amino acids: CSVGREANYGYTF.

This sequence joins TRBV4-1 and TRBJ1-5; TRBD1 matches 8 bases. The V segment lost 3 bases and the J segment 3 bases; nucleotides outside the gene matches: 4. The V gene's germline CDR1 is MGHRA and CDR2 YSYEKL. The length of the CDR3 is 15 residues. This CDR3 reads CASSQETGVNQPQHF. The CDR3 DNA reads as TGCGCCAGCAGCCAGGAGACAGGGGTCAATCAGCCCCAGCATTTT.

V is TRBV5-4 and J is TRBJ2-7; TRBD2 matches at 7 bases. Trimming took 4 bases from V and 6 from J; bases not matched to a gene: 16. The CDR3 contains 16 residues. The germline V gene encodes CDR1 SGHNT and CDR2 YYREEE (reference sequence). The CDR3 coding sequence is TGTGCCAGCAGCATTGCCTCTAGCGGCCCAGAGGGCGAGCAGTACTTC. It encodes CASSIASSGPEGEQYF.